The clone carrying this T cell receptor beta chain has only a few counts. This record belongs to a study of T cells after yellow fever vaccination. Germline values: CDR1 SQVTM, CDR2 ANQGSEA. The CDR3 has 15 residues. V lost 0 bases to trimming and J lost 5 bases; unmatched junction nucleotides: 9. TCRdb itself ran the 5' RACE reads through MiXCR, one entry per CDR3 protein. Of around 600,000 distinct CDR3 sequences in the sample, 10% to 15% were seen once. The chain uses TRBV29-1 and TRBJ2-7; 8 bases align to TRBD1. The sequencing here drew on PBMCs, taken on the day of the yellow fever booster vaccination. This clonotype originated in a young man who received the YFV17D yellow fever vaccine. CDR3 sequence (DNA): TGCAGCGTTGAAGATCAGGCACAGGGGGATAACGAGCAGTACTTC. This translates into CSVEDQAQGDNEQYF.